One and the same sample provided the 17 T cell receptor beta chains below, sequenced in a study of identical twins. From the 5' RACE reads, TCRdb called clonotypes with MiXCR, one entry per CDR3 protein. Of about 490,000 distinct CDR3 sequences in the sample, 13% to 15% were seen once. The data were also submitted as part of a second study, on yellow fever vaccine responses in identical twins.

Material for sequencing was CD4+ T cells sorted from blood. The source is a woman under 30 in good health.

This clonotype came up a few times. This chain joins TRBV28 and TRBJ2-1; D is unclear. This CDR3 is built from 12 residues. Germline CDR1 reads MDHEN; CDR2 reads SYDVKM. V shed 3 bases and J shed 8 bases, with 8 bases lying between them. CDR3 in amino acids: CASSFWAHEQFF. The DNA for the CDR3 is TGTGCCAGCAGTTTCTGGGCCCATGAGCAGTTCTTC. Combining the CDR3 with reference TRBV28 and TRBJ2-1 gives the whole variable domain DVKVTQSSRYLVKRTGEKVFLECVQDMDHENMFWYRQDPGLGLRLIYFSYDVKMKEKGDIPEGYSVSREKKERFSLILESASTNQTSMYLCASSFWAHEQFFGPGTRLTVL.

In this sample, this clonotype turned up many times. The rearrangement links TRBV12-3 or TRBV12-4 to TRBJ2-2; TRBD2 matches 9 bases. V lost 8 bases to trimming and J lost 4 bases; unmatched junction nucleotides: 8. The CDR3 extends over 15 amino acids. The DNA of the CDR3 is TGTGCCAGCGCCTCGGCGGGAGGGGGCACCGGGGAGCTGTTTTTT. It is translated as CASASAGGGTGELFF.

This clonotype showed up just a few times. This rearrangement joins TRBV24-1 to TRBJ2-2, with TRBD1 matching 7 bases. This CDR3 has 13 amino acids. Germline assignment: CDR1 KGHDR and CDR2 SFDVKD. The V segment lost 6 bases and the J segment 4 bases; nucleotides outside the gene matches: 1. The chain's CDR3 is CATSTGVTGELFF. The DNA of the CDR3 is TGTGCCACCAGTACAGGGGTCACCGGGGAGCTGTTTTTT.

CDR3: CASSLAGGVTDTQYF. CDR3 nucleotides: TGTGCCAGCAGCTTAGCAGGGGGTGTTACAGATACGCAGTATTTT. The chain employs TRBV7-9 and TRBJ2-3; TRBD1 is a possible D gene (6 bases). Germline CDR1 reads SEHNR; CDR2 reads FQNEAQ (reference sequence). V dropped 0 bases and J dropped 3 bases, with 10 bases sitting between them. This CDR3 has 15 residues.

The rearrangement joins TRBV14 to TRBJ2-1, with D possibly being TRBD1 (5 bases). CDR1 is SGHDN and CDR2 is FVKESK in the germline V gene. The V and J ends lost 1 base and 7 bases respectively, with 8 bases between them. The CDR3 is 13 residues long. The CDR3 sequence: CASSQGRVNEQFF. CDR3 DNA: TGTGCCAGCAGCCAAGGCAGGGTGAATGAGCAGTTCTTC.

The chain employs TRBV7-8 and TRBJ1-1, with D possibly matching TRBD1 (5 bases). The V gene lost 5 bases and the J gene lost 1 base, with 11 bases spanning the gap. The CDR3 contains 14 residues. CDR1 and CDR2 (germline): SGHVS, FQNEAQ. This chain's CDR3 is CASSARQSNTEAFF. In DNA, the CDR3 is TGTGCCAGCAGCGCACGACAGTCGAACACTGAAGCTTTCTTT.

This clonotype came up a few times. The chain has TRBV29-1 and TRBJ1-4, with D tentatively TRBD1 (6 bases). Trimming shortened V by 1 base and J by 6 bases, and 15 bases separated the two germline ends. The CDR3 loop spans 15 amino acids. The germline V gene has CDR1 SQVTM and CDR2 ANQGSEA. CDR3 residues: CSVEVNAGAYEKLFF. The DNA for the CDR3 is TGCAGCGTTGAAGTGAATGCAGGGGCCTATGAAAAACTGTTTTTT.

This clonotype was observed a few times. The V and J genes are TRBV6-5 and TRBJ1-1; D is uncertain. The CDR3 is made up of 16 amino acids. Germline V lookup: CDR1 MNHEY, CDR2 SVGAGI. Trimming removed 4 bases from V and 1 base from J, with 16 bases in between. The CDR3, as DNA: TGTGCCAGCAGTTTTTTTTGGGCGGGTTCGAACACTGAAGCTTTCTTT. Translated, it gives CASSFFWAGSNTEAFF.

This clonotype has only a few counts. This chain connects TRBV5-1 to TRBJ2-2, with 10 bases matching TRBD1. Germline V CDR1 and CDR2: SGHRS, YFSETQ. The CDR3 has 17 residues. With V trimmed by 0 bases and J by 2 bases, 4 bases remained unmatched. The CDR3 DNA reads as TGCGCCAGCAGCTTGGGACAGGGGGCCACAAACACCGGGGAGCTGTTTTTT. Translated, it gives CASSLGQGATNTGELFF.

This clonotype turned up a few times. The CDR3 DNA reads TGTGCCATCAGTGAAGGGACCCGGGGAAACACCGGGGAGCTGTTTTTT. Its protein is CAISEGTRGNTGELFF. V is TRBV10-3 and J is TRBJ2-2; D is possibly TRBD1 or TRBD2 (5 bases each). The CDR3 runs to 16 residues. V gave up 3 bases and J gave up 2 bases, with 13 bases separating them. The germline V gene encodes CDR1 ENHRY and CDR2 SYGVKD.

There are a few counts of this clonotype. The rearrangement uses TRBV20-1 and TRBJ2-1; D may be TRBD1 or TRBD2 (5 bases each). Germline V gene lookup returns CDR1 DFQATT and CDR2 SNEGSKA (reference sequence). Trimming pared 0 bases from V and 4 bases from J, leaving 13 bases between. This CDR3 comprises 15 residues. CDR3 region: CSARDWTGRYNEQFF. The CDR3 DNA reads as TGCAGTGCTAGAGATTGGACGGGGCGGTACAATGAGCAGTTCTTC.

The rearrangement uses TRBV5-1 and TRBJ2-1; 8 bases match TRBD2. Germline loops: CDR1 SGHRS, CDR2 YFSETQ. The V gene end was trimmed by 2 bases and the J gene end by 4 bases; junction bases not matched to a gene: 5. The CDR3 totals 15 residues. The chain's CDR3 is CASSFRQREYNEQFF. The CDR3 nucleotides are TGCGCCAGCAGCTTTAGGCAGCGGGAGTACAATGAGCAGTTCTTC.

The V call is TRBV3-1, the J call TRBJ2-1, with 9 bases matching TRBD2. V dropped 10 bases and J dropped 5; count of bases not matched to a gene: 24. The CDR3 loop spans 19 amino acids. From germline, CDR1 is LGHDT and CDR2 YNNKEL (reference sequence). The CDR3 DNA reads as TGTGCCACCACCCACCCGGGACTAGCAGAGAGGGGCCTTAACAATGAGCAGTTCTTC. Translating it yields CATTHPGLAERGLNNEQFF.

The gene calls are TRBV12-3 or TRBV12-4 and TRBJ1-1; tentatively, D is TRBD1 (5 bases). Trimming removed 5 bases from V and 2 bases from J, with 9 bases in between. The CDR3 loop spans 13 amino acids. CDR3 bases: TGTGCCAGCAGTGAACAGGCTAACACTGAAGCTTTCTTT. It translates to CASSEQANTEAFF.

This clonotype was picked up many times. The gene calls are TRBV12-3 or TRBV12-4 and TRBJ2-1; TRBD2 aligns across 13 bases. The V segment lost 5 bases and the J segment 7 bases; nucleotides outside the gene matches: 5. The CDR3 is 15 residues long. CDR3 sequence: CASSLGLAGVNEQFF. The CDR3 DNA sequence: TGTGCCAGCAGTCTCGGACTAGCGGGAGTGAATGAGCAGTTCTTC.

Only a few counts were recorded for this clonotype. The genes are TRBV3-1 and TRBJ2-1; the match to TRBD2 covers 11 bases. The length of the CDR3 is 14 residues. The germline CDR1 and CDR2 sequences are LGHDT and YNNKEL (reference sequence). The trim removed 3 bases at V and 7 bases at J, leaving 2 bases unmatched. In DNA, the CDR3 is TGTGCCAGCAGCCAGACTAGCGGGAAGAATGAGCAGTTCTTC. This encodes CASSQTSGKNEQFF.

This clonotype was recorded a few times. V usage is TRBV19 and J usage is TRBJ2-3; D possibly corresponds to TRBD2 (5 bases). Trimming shortened V by 1 base and J by 6 bases, and 17 bases separated the two germline ends. The CDR3 is 16 amino acids. From germline, CDR1 is LNHDA and CDR2 SQIVND (reference sequence). This CDR3 reads CASSIGTLIASDTQYF. For the CDR3, the DNA is TGTGCCAGTAGTATAGGGACTCTAATTGCATCGGATACGCAGTATTTT.